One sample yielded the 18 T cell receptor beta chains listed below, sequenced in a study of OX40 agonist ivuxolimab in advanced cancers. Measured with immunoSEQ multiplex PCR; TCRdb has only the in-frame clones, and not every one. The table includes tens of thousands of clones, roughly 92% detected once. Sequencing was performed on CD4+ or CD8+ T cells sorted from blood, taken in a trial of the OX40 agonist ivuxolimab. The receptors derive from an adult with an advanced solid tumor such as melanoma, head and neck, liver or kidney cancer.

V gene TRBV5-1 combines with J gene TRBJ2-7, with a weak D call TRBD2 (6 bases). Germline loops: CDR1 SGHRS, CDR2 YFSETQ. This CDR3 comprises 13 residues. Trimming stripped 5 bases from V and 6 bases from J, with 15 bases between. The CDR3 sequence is CASSLMRDSEQYF. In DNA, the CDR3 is TGCGCCAGCAGTTTGATGCGGGATAGCGAGCAGTACTTC.

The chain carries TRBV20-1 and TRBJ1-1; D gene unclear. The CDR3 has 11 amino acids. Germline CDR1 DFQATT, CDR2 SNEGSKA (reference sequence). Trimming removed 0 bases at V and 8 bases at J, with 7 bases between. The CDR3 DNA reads TGCAGTGCTAGAGATCCCGGGGAAGCTTTCTTT. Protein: CSARDPGEAFF.

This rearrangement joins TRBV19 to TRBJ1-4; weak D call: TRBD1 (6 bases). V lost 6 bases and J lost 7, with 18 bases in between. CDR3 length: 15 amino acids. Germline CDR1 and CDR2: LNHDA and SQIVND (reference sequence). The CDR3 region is CASRKQGNSGEKLFF. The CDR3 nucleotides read TGTGCCAGTAGAAAACAGGGTAATTCCGGTGAAAAACTGTTTTTT.

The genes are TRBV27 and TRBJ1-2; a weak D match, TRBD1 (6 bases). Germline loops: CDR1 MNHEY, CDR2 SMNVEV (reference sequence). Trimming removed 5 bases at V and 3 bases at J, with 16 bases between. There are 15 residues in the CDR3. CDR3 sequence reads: CASSKQGLNDYGYTF. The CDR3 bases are TGTGCCAGCAGTAAACAGGGTCTTAATGACTATGGCTACACCTTC.

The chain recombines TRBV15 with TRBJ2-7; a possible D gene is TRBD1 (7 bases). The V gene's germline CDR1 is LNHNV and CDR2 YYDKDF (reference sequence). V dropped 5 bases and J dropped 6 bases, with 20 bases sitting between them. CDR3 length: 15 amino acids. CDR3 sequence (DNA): TGTGCCACCAGCGGGCGACAGGGAGGTCGGTCCGAGCAGTACTTC. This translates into CATSGRQGGRSEQYF. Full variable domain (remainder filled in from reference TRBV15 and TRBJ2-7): DAMVIQNPRYQVTQFGKPVTLSCSQTLNHNVMYWYQQKSSQAPKLLFHYYDKDFNNEADTPDNFQSRRPNTSFCFLDIRSPGLGDTAMYLCATSGRQGGRSEQYFGPGTRLTVT.

DNA for the CDR3: TGTGCCAGCAGCTTAGTAACTATCCAAGAGACCCAGTACTTC. Protein sequence: CASSLVTIQETQYF. The rearrangement joins TRBV7-9 to TRBJ2-5, with D unclear. The CDR3 spans 14 residues. V lost 1 base to trimming and J lost 1 base, with 7 bases between them. From germline, CDR1 is SEHNR and CDR2 FQNEAQ (reference sequence).

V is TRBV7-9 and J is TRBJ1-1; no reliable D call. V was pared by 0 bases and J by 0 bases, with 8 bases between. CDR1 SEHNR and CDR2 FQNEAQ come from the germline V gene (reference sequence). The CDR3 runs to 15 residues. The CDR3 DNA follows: TGTGCCAGCAGCTTAGCGGGGAGTATGAACACTGAAGCTTTCTTT. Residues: CASSLAGSMNTEAFF.

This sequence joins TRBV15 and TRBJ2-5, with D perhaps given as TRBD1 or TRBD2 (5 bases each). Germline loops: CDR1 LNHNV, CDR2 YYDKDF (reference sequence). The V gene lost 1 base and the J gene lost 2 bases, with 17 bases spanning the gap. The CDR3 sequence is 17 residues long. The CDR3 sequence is CATSRVGEIVPQETQYF. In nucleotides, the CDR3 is TGTGCCACCAGCAGAGTGGGGGAAATTGTCCCTCAAGAGACCCAGTACTTC.

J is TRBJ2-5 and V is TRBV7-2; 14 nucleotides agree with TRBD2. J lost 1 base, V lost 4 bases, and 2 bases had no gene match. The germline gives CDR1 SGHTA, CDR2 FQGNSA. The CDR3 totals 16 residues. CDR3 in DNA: TGTGCCAGCAGCTCTGGACTAGCGGGGGGCCAAGAGACCCAGTACTTC. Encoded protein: CASSSGLAGGQETQYF. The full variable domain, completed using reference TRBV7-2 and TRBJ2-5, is GAGVSQSPSNKVTEKGKDVELRCDPISGHTALYWYRQSLGQGLEFLIYFQGNSAPDKSGLPSDRFSAERTGGSVSTLTIQRTQQEDSAVYLCASSSGLAGGQETQYFGPGTRLLVL.

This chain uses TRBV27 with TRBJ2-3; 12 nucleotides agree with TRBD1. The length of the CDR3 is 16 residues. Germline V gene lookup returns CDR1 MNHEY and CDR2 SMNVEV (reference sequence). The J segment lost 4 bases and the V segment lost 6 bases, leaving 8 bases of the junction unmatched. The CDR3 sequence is CASSHRDRGRADTQYF. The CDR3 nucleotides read TGTGCCAGCAGCCACCGGGACAGGGGGCGCGCAGATACGCAGTATTTT.

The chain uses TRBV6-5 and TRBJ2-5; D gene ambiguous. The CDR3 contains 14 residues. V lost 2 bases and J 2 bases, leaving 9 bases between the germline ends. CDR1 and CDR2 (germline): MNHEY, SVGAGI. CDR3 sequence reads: CASSYTLLQETQYF. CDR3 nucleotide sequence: TGTGCCAGCAGTTACACTCTGCTACAAGAGACCCAGTACTTC.

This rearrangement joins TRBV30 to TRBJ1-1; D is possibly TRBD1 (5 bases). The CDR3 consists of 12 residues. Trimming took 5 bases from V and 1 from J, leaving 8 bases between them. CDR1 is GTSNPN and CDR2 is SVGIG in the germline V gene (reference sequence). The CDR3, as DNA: TGTGCCTGGGGTGGACAGAACACTGAAGCTTTCTTT. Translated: CAWGGQNTEAFF.

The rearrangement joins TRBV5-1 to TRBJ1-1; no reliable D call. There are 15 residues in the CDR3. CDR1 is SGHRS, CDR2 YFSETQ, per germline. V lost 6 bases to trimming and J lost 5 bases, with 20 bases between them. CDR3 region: CASTRGPSGPTEAFF. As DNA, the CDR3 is TGCGCCAGCACCCGAGGGCCCTCCGGGCCAACTGAAGCTTTCTTT. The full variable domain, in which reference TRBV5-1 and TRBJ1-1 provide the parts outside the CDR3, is KAGVTQTPRYLIKTRGQQVTLSCSPISGHRSVSWYQQTPGQGLQFLFEYFSETQRNKGNFPGRFSGRQFSNSRSEMNVSTLELGDSALYLCASTRGPSGPTEAFFGQGTRLTVV.

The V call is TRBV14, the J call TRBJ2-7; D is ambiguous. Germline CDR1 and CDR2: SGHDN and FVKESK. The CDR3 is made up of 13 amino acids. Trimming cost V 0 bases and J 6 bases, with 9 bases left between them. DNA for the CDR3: TGTGCCAGCAGCCAAGATATATCGGGCGAGCAGTACTTC. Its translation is CASSQDISGEQYF.

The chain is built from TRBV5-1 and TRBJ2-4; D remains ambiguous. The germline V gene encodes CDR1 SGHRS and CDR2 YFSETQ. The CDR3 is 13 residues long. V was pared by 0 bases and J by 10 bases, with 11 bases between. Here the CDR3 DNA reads TGCGCCAGCAGCTTGGGCGGAACAGAAATTCAGTACTTC. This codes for CASSLGGTEIQYF.

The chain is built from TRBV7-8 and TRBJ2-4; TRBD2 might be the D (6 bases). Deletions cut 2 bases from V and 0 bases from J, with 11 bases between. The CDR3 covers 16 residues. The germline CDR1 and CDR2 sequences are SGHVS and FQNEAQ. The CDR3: CASSLFTGEAKNIQYF. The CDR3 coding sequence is TGTGCCAGCAGCTTATTTACGGGGGAAGCCAAAAACATTCAGTACTTC.

The CDR3 protein is CASSPGQLNTEAFF. The CDR3 DNA follows: TGTGCCAGCTCACCTGGGCAGTTGAACACTGAAGCTTTCTTT. V and J are TRBV18 and TRBJ1-1; D gene uncertain. Germline CDR1 reads KGHSH; CDR2 reads LQKENI. This CDR3 comprises 14 residues. Trimming took 3 bases from V and 0 from J, leaving 8 bases between them.

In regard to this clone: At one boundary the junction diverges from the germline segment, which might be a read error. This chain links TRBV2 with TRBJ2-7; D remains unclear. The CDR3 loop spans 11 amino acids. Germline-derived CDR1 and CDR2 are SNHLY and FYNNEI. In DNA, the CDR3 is TGTGCCAGCAGTGATGTCCGGCAGTCCCGCTTC. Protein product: CASSDVRQSRF.